In this sample, the clone carrying this TCR beta chain turned up many times. The data derive from a study of blood T cell repertoires in COVID-19. Looking at the study overall: Researchers got acute and convalescent COVID-19 samples from the United States, Italy and Spain.

The authors' processing: From reference gene primer amplification, estimates of nucleated cell counts were derived. Sequenced by immunoSEQ multiplex PCR; TCRdb stores in-frame clones only, minus some. V, J and clone size were drawn from that table, and D and trimming were deduced from the DNA. The sample yields a few hundred thousand clones, 85% to 90% seen once. Patients at the Seattle site were enrolled during active infection and followed longitudinally. J lost 0 bases, V lost 7 bases, and 2 bases had no gene match. Germline-derived CDR1 and CDR2 are MNHEY and SVGAGI. The CDR3 sequence is 15 residues long.

Sequencing was carried out using peripheral blood. The clonotype originates from an older woman with COVID-19, enrolled during active disease. The chain combines TRBV6-5 with TRBJ2-6, with 8 bases aligning to TRBD1. In nucleotides, the CDR3 is TGTGCCAGCACAGGGGGCAGCTCTGGGGCCAACGTCCTGACTTTC. Protein sequence: CASTGGSSGANVLTF.